Sequencing of this T cell receptor beta chain was carried out in a study of shared clonotypes between healthy human individuals (dated by TCRdb to between 2020 and 2021). A note on the overall study: A few men and a couple of women, aged 18 to 49 years, made up the cohort. Per donor, three plates each were used for CD4 naive and CD4 memory, two for CD8 naive, and one for CD8 memory. Blood TCR repertoires of five healthy adults were deeply sequenced to estimate repertoire size and the extent of clonotype sharing between individuals. To increase sequencing depth and limit assay-specific biases, different laboratories used diverse techniques to prepare libraries and sequence TCR repertoires. Per donor, leukapheresis produced somewhere between about 0.9 and 10 billion PBMCs. The investigation overall reported the following: Clonotypes shared by all four sorted-subset donors showed higher generation probabilities than non-shared clonotypes. When a handful of donors were compared, the shared fraction of clonotypes was roughly 4.8% for naive CD4, approximately 3.5% for naive CD8, 2.3% for memory CD4, and 0.3% to 0.5% for memory CD8. Because the study included a small number of donors, the genetic and exposure-history diversity represented was limited. Sampling was limited to blood, and TCR repertoires in tissue likely differ from TCR repertoires in blood. Rarefaction of sorted-subset datasets indicated incomplete sequencing despite the large sequencing depth. Based on pairwise subsampling, the degree of clonotype sharing among donors was expected to be affected by sequencing depth. Estimated clonotype richness was generally larger for naive than for memory subsets.

Donors were healthy HIV-negative adults with no recently reported acute infections or vaccinations. All donors were Caucasian adults living in Nashville, Tennessee, USA. CD4+ T cells were enriched through magnetic negative selection, after which naive cells were positively selected on CD45RA and the remaining negative fraction served as the memory subset. After blood collection by leukapheresis, PBMCs were isolated using Ficoll-Histopaque density gradient centrifugation and then cryopreserved in the vapor phase of liquid nitrogen. Analytical flow cytometry was used to check the purity and quantity of every magnetically sorted T cell population. From each sorted fraction, genomic DNA was isolated and quantified by UV absorbance on a Nanodrop 2000c. Deletion took 4 bases off V and 3 bases off J, with a span of 10 bases between the germline ends. From its cysteine to its phenylalanine, the CDR3 spans 13 amino acids. Only the CDR3 portion is preserved as DNA: 39 bases, with reading frame beginning at the first base. CDR1 and CDR2, per the germline V gene, are SGHTA and FQGNSA.

As concerns this clone: Its antigen has not been determined. Nothing much larger sits one base from this clone, and base qualities are not available.

TCR CDR3 regions were amplified from genomic DNA by multiplex PCR using the deep immunoSEQ assay. Extracted genomic DNA from each cell subset was spread evenly across all wells of several immunoSEQ 96-well plates, with each plate serving as a replicate. For sorted subsets, each replicate PCR was loaded with approximately 190 ng genomic DNA, equivalent to about 30,000 T cell genomes. Purified libraries were measured with a Qubit 3.0 fluorometer, size-checked on a Bioanalyzer 2100, and measured again with the KAPA Library Quantification kit. Every immunoSEQ 96-well plate was sequenced on a dedicated single-read 150-cycle Illumina NextSeq 550 flow cell. The source study handled its data this way. Because the immunoSEQ output held only junctional sequences and lacked quality scores, the filtering could not match the filtering applied to full-length reads. To assign V/J genes and CDR3, sequences were annotated against IMGT germline references using PyIR, a Python wrapper for IgBLAST v1.9. Reads were filtered out if the reads had weak V/J assignments (E-value above 1e-6), no CDR3, stop codons, out-of-frame junctions, or ambiguous translated residues. V3J clonotypes were defined as sequences sharing an identical inferred V gene, J gene, and CDR3 amino acid sequence. Percentage overlap between repertoires was computed as shared unique clonotypes divided by the size of the smaller repertoire. Repertoire richness was assessed with RTK rarefaction, the Chao1 estimator, and Recon v2.1 estimates of unobserved clonotypes. OLGA was used to compute generation probabilities for all TCRbeta clonotypes that the gDNA method yielded from a few donors. The source is immuneACCESS, and TCRdb retained only in-frame sequences with V and J called. Part of the clones is not carried over; for the studies checked, unresolved V genes explain less than half of this, and the remainder is unexplained. That table furnishes V, J and clone size, whereas the DNA furnished D and trimming. The sample table shows about 2 million clones, and roughly 94% are seen once. Together, the top ten hold 0.1% to 0.15% of the sample.

The sequence joins TRBV7-2 to TRBJ2-7; a confident D gene designation cannot be given. This receptor was taken from a man between 18 and 35 years old in good health. Sequenced input: naive CD4+ T cells sorted from blood. The cell subset or site label of this sample denotes: CD45RA+ positively selected. The nucleotide sequence reads as follows: TGTGCCAGCAGCTCCCAGAACCTCTACGAGCAGTACTTC. This encodes CASSSQNLYEQYF. With the rest looked up from the reference TRBV7-2 and TRBJ2-7 genes rather than sequenced, the full variable domain is GAGVSQSPSNKVTEKGKDVELRCDPISGHTALYWYRQSLGQGLEFLIYFQGNSAPDKSGLPSDRFSAERTGGSVSTLTIQRTQQEDSAVYLCASSSQNLYEQYFGPGTRLTVT.